The rows below give T cell receptor beta chains drawn from one sample of a study of T cells after yellow fever vaccination. MiXCR was run by TCRdb on the 5' RACE reads, yielding one entry per CDR3 protein. The sample has about 340,000 distinct CDR3 sequences, around 12% seen once. Sample: CD4+ T cells sorted from PBMCs, taken 15 days after the yellow fever booster vaccination. The receptors here all came from a young man who received the YFV17D yellow fever vaccine. Both conserved end residues are part of each CDR3. The order of the fields is V gene, clone size, D gene, J gene, CDR3 protein, CDR3 DNA. A D gene is named only where the DNA matches it firmly. Size is stated for part of the rows, as once, few or many counts, or as a class when the clone is expanded.

TRBV14,few,NA,TRBJ2-5,CASSQALAAETQYF,TGTGCCAGCAGCCAAGCACTAGCCGCGGAGACCCAGTACTTC
TRBV5-1,few,NA,TRBJ2-3,CASSLQSRQTTDTQYF,TGCGCCAGCAGCTTGCAGTCGCGACAGACCACAGATACGCAGTATTTT
TRBV5-1,NA,NA,TRBJ2-7,CASSAGVGYEQYF,TGCGCCAGCTCCGCGGGCGTTGGCTACGAGCAGTACTTC
TRBV24-1,once,NA,TRBJ2-2,CATSDFPGVGGELFF,TGTGCCACCAGTGATTTCCCAGGGGTTGGAGGGGAGCTGTTTTTT
TRBV20-1,few,NA,TRBJ2-6,CSAGLEGANVLTF,TGCAGTGCTGGGTTGGAGGGGGCCAACGTCCTGACTTTC
TRBV18,NA,NA,TRBJ1-1,CASSPRLPENTEAFF,TGTGCCAGCTCACCACGGTTGCCAGAGAACACTGAAGCTTTCTTT
TRBV3-1,NA,NA,TRBJ2-5,CASSQGRWVGETQYF,TGTGCCAGCAGCCAAGGTCGTTGGGTTGGGGAGACCCAGTACTTC
TRBV2,NA,NA,TRBJ1-2,CASTVTGGSLYYGYTF,TGTGCCAGCACCGTAACGGGGGGCAGTCTTTACTATGGCTACACCTTC
TRBV3-1,few,NA,TRBJ2-7,CASSQDRSWEQYF,TGTGCCAGCAGCCAAGATCGTAGCTGGGAGCAGTACTTC
TRBV7-7,many,NA,TRBJ2-5,CASSLAGAETQYF,TGTGCCAGCAGCTTAGCAGGGGCAGAGACCCAGTACTTC
TRBV7-2,few,NA,TRBJ2-1,CASSLGGLAWEQFF,TGTGCCAGCAGCTTAGGGGGGCTGGCGTGGGAGCAGTTCTTC
TRBV7-2,few,NA,TRBJ2-1,CASSLAGFEFF,TGTGCCAGCAGCTTAGCGGGGTTTGAGTTCTTC
TRBV27,few,NA,TRBJ2-2,CASISLGRGRTGELFF,TGTGCCAGCATCTCCCTGGGAAGGGGCAGAACCGGGGAGCTGTTTTTT
TRBV11-2,many,NA,TRBJ2-3,CAARGSDTQYF,TGTGCCGCCCGGGGCTCAGATACGCAGTATTTT
TRBV2,NA,TRBD1,TRBJ1-5,CASSVQGAQGQPQHF,TGTGCCAGCAGTGTGCAGGGGGCACAAGGTCAGCCCCAGCATTTT
TRBV10-3,NA,NA,TRBJ2-3,CAISESFQSSFAQYF,TGTGCCATCAGTGAGTCCTTTCAGTCGAGCTTCGCGCAGTATTTT
TRBV10-3,few,NA,TRBJ1-6,CAISDREFSGSPLHF,TGTGCCATCAGTGATCGTGAGTTTTCAGGATCACCCCTCCACTTT
TRBV18,few,NA,TRBJ2-3,CASSPETITDTQYF,TGTGCCAGCTCACCTGAGACAATCACAGATACGCAGTATTTT
TRBV2,few,TRBD1,TRBJ1-1,CASSPGTGDGGAFF,TGTGCCAGCAGTCCCGGGACAGGGGACGGTGGAGCTTTCTTT
TRBV7-3,few,TRBD1,TRBJ2-6,CASSLIPRQGSGANVLTF,TGTGCCAGCAGCTTAATCCCGAGACAGGGTTCTGGGGCCAACGTCCTGACTTTC
TRBV4-3,NA,NA,TRBJ2-2,CASSQDIVGFGTGELFF,TGCGCCAGCAGCCAAGATATTGTGGGATTCGGCACCGGGGAGCTGTTTTTT
TRBV5-1,few,TRBD2,TRBJ2-5,CASRPGLVGETQYF,TGCGCCAGCAGACCCGGACTAGTCGGAGAGACCCAGTACTTC
TRBV5-1,few,NA,TRBJ1-4,CASSLVGSTNEKLFF,TGCGCCAGCAGCTTGGTGGGGAGTACTAATGAAAAACTGTTTTTT
TRBV19,many,NA,TRBJ1-6,CASSLRDIQSPLHF,TGTGCCAGTAGTCTCCGGGACATCCAATCACCCCTCCACTTT
TRBV7-9,few,TRBD1,TRBJ2-7,CASGTAYEQYF,TGTGCCAGTGGGACAGCCTACGAGCAGTACTTC
TRBV7-6,NA,TRBD1,TRBJ1-6,CASSLAQGADSPLHF,TGTGCCAGCAGCTTAGCGCAGGGGGCGGATTCACCCCTCCACTTT
TRBV12-3/TRBV12-4,NA,NA,TRBJ2-1,CASSFAPPDEQFF,TGTGCCAGCAGTTTTGCCCCGCCGGATGAGCAGTTCTTC
TRBV29-1,few,NA,TRBJ1-5,CSVGSGVGQPQHF,TGCAGCGTTGGATCGGGGGTGGGTCAGCCCCAGCATTTT
TRBV25-1,NA,NA,TRBJ2-3,CASSEGPRVRHTQYF,TGTGCCAGCAGTGAGGGTCCCCGGGTCAGGCATACGCAGTATTTT
TRBV6-5,few,NA,TRBJ2-5,CASRGGQIETQYF,TGTGCCAGCAGGGGGGGACAGATAGAGACCCAGTACTTC
TRBV7-9,many,NA,TRBJ1-1,CASSLAGVAEAFF,TGTGCCAGCAGCTTAGCAGGGGTCGCTGAAGCTTTCTTT
TRBV12-3/TRBV12-4,many,NA,TRBJ2-1,CASSQNEQFF,TGTGCCAGCAGTCAAAATGAGCAGTTCTTC
TRBV5-6,few,TRBD2,TRBJ2-1,CASSSPGIVTSGYNEQFF,TGTGCCAGCAGCTCCCCGGGTATAGTTACTAGCGGCTACAATGAGCAGTTCTTC
TRBV9,NA,NA,TRBJ2-1,CASSPGGYNEQFF,TGTGCCAGCAGCCCCGGGGGATACAATGAGCAGTTCTTC
TRBV20-1,NA,TRBD2,TRBJ2-7,CSAIPTSPPVYEQYF,TGCAGTGCTATCCCGACTAGCCCTCCGGTCTACGAGCAGTACTTC
TRBV7-2,many,NA,TRBJ1-2,CASSLDRGYGYTF,TGTGCCAGCAGCCTGGACAGAGGCTATGGCTACACCTTC
TRBV5-6,few,NA,TRBJ2-2,CASSLAWGLNTGELFF,TGTGCCAGCAGCTTGGCTTGGGGGCTGAACACCGGGGAGCTGTTTTTT
TRBV12-3/TRBV12-4,many,NA,TRBJ2-5,CASSRTGTQGETQYF,TGTGCCAGCAGTCGAACCGGGACCCAAGGAGAGACCCAGTACTTC
TRBV6-2/TRBV6-3,many,NA,TRBJ1-6,CASSSTIRVIASPLHF,TGTGCCAGCAGTTCGACCATCAGGGTAATTGCTTCACCCCTCCACTTT
TRBV24-1,few,NA,TRBJ2-2,CATSEGGELFF,TGTGCCACCAGTGAAGGCGGGGAGCTGTTTTTT
TRBV7-6,once,TRBD1,TRBJ2-6,CASSRDRPTGANVLTF,TGTGCCAGCAGCCGGGACAGGCCCACTGGGGCCAACGTCCTGACTTTC
TRBV7-2,NA,TRBD2,TRBJ2-2,CASSLMLAGNTGELFF,TGTGCCAGCAGCTTAATGCTAGCGGGGAACACCGGGGAGCTGTTTTTT
TRBV4-1,NA,NA,TRBJ1-5,CASSPHSQGQGNQPQHF,TGCGCCAGCAGCCCCCACTCTCAGGGGCAGGGCAATCAGCCCCAGCATTTT
TRBV5-1,few,NA,TRBJ2-1,CASSLLQGPYNEQFF,TGCGCCAGCAGCTTGCTCCAGGGCCCCTACAATGAGCAGTTCTTC
TRBV18,few,NA,TRBJ2-5,CASSGDLTSQETQYF,TGTGCCAGCTCAGGGGACCTGACGTCCCAAGAGACCCAGTACTTC
TRBV12-3/TRBV12-4,many,NA,TRBJ1-6,CASSLAYNSPLHF,TGTGCCAGCAGTTTAGCTTATAATTCACCCCTCCACTTT
TRBV5-1,few,TRBD1,TRBJ2-2,CASSRWTGTSTGELFF,TGCGCCAGCAGCCGGTGGACAGGGACGAGCACCGGGGAGCTGTTTTTT
TRBV19,NA,TRBD1,TRBJ2-1,CASSKAVHLGQGFNEQFF,TGTGCCAGTAGTAAGGCTGTTCACTTGGGACAGGGGTTCAATGAGCAGTTCTTC
TRBV3-1,few,TRBD1,TRBJ2-2,CASSQRTGITGELFF,TGTGCCAGCAGCCAAAGGACAGGGATCACCGGGGAGCTGTTTTTT
TRBV7-2,NA,NA,TRBJ2-5,CASSSSGTSYQETQYF,TGTGCCAGCAGCTCCAGTGGGACTTCGTACCAAGAGACCCAGTACTTC
TRBV11-2,NA,NA,TRBJ2-7,CASSGFYRNPYEQYF,TGTGCCAGCAGTGGCTTCTATCGGAACCCCTACGAGCAGTACTTC
TRBV4-1,NA,TRBD1,TRBJ1-1,CASSRLLDVYTGVTEAFF,TGCGCCAGCAGCCGTTTGCTCGACGTTTACACAGGGGTCACTGAAGCTTTCTTT
TRBV6-2/TRBV6-3,NA,TRBD2,TRBJ2-3,CASSSLAGAVTDTQYF,TGTGCCAGCAGTAGCCTAGCGGGGGCCGTCACAGATACGCAGTATTTT
TRBV2,NA,NA,TRBJ1-1,CASTPGLRNTEAFF,TGTGCCAGCACCCCGGGGCTCAGGAACACTGAAGCTTTCTTT
TRBV7-3,NA,NA,TRBJ2-2,CASSLGGTVYTGELFF,TGTGCCAGCAGCTTAGGGGGGACAGTCTACACCGGGGAGCTGTTTTTT
TRBV7-9,NA,NA,TRBJ1-2,CASSSWTDRNYGYTF,TGTGCCAGCAGCTCTTGGACAGACAGAAACTATGGCTACACCTTC
TRBV4-3,NA,TRBD2,TRBJ2-2,CASSRLAGVPTGELFF,TGCGCCAGCAGCCGACTAGCGGGGGTTCCCACCGGGGAGCTGTTTTTT
TRBV6-5,NA,NA,TRBJ2-6,CASSYLVTGANVLTF,TGTGCCAGCAGTTACCTGGTTACTGGGGCCAACGTCCTGACTTTC